This T cell receptor (beta chain) was found in a study of blood T cell repertoires in COVID-19. Overall study: Sites across the United States, Italy and Spain contributed samples from acute and convalescent COVID-19. The cDNA or gDNA used as material had been derived from T cells, B-cell-depleted T cells, or PBMCs.

Authors' processing steps: By means of reference gene primer amplification, nucleated cell counts were estimated. Sequenced by immunoSEQ multiplex PCR; TCRdb stores in-frame clones only, minus some. The V and J calls and clone size are taken from that table; D and trimming were inferred from the DNA. The sample lists 70,000 to 100,000 clones; about 91% were seen once. Trimming shortened V by 5 bases and J by 6 bases, and 20 bases separated the two germline ends. CDR3 length: 16 residues. Germline loops: CDR1 SGHNT, CDR2 YENEEA. The clonotype comes from a woman aged 70 to 79 with acute or convalescent COVID-19. Sequenced input: peripheral blood. The chain uses TRBV11-3 and TRBJ2-1, with D possibly matching TRBD2 (6 bases). The CDR3 DNA reads as TGTGCCAGCAGCCCAGACTCTGGCGGGGACTTCAATGAGCAGTTCTTC. Translation gives CASSPDSGGDFNEQFF.